The sequence of this T cell receptor (beta chain) was determined in a study of blood T cell repertoires in COVID-19. Whole-study context: Some COVID-19 samples were acute and others convalescent; all came from the United States, Italy and Spain. Sources were T cells, B-cell-depleted T cells, or PBMCs; the material itself was cDNA or gDNA.

Losses at the gene ends were 8 bases for V and 3 bases for J; bases not matched to a gene: 17. Germline V gene data show CDR1 as MDHEN and CDR2 as SYDVKM. The CDR3 is 18 residues long. Seattle-derived patients entered the study during active infection and were followed longitudinally. TCRdb keeps only in-frame clones here, not all; method: immunoSEQ multiplex PCR. This repertoire shows 150,000 to 200,000 clones, 80% to 95% found once; its top ten account for roughly 2%. The sequencing input was peripheral blood. This receptor was identified in a woman aged 55-69 years with COVID-19, enrolled during active disease. This chain links TRBV28 with TRBJ2-3, with TRBD1 matching 10 bases. The CDR3 here is CASGQGVTQMELTDTQYF. The CDR3 DNA follows: TGTGCCAGCGGACAGGGGGTAACTCAAATGGAACTAACAGATACGCAGTATTTT. Together with reference TRBV28 and TRBJ2-3, the CDR3 gives the full variable domain: DVKVTQSSRYLVKRTGEKVFLECVQDMDHENMFWYRQDPGLGLRLIYFSYDVKMKEKGDIPEGYSVSREKKERFSLILESASTNQTSMYLCASGQGVTQMELTDTQYFGPGTRLTVL.